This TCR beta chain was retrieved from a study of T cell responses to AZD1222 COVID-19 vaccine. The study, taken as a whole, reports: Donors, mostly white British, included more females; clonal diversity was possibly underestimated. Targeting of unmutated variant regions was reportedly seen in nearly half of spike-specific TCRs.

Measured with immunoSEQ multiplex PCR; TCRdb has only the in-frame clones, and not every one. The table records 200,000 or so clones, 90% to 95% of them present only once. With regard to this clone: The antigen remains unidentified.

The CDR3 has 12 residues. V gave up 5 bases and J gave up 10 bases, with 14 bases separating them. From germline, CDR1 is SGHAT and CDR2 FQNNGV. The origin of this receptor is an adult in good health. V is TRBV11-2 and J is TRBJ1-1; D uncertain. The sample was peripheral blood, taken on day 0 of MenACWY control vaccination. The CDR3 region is CASSGTGPRAFF. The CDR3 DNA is TGTGCCAGCAGCGGAACCGGGCCCCGAGCTTTCTTT.